This T cell receptor (beta chain) was profiled in a study of human T cells and chemical hapten exposure. In the study overall: An area of 2 cm by roughly 2.2 cm on upper inner arm skin received 2% DPC for sensitization.

Time point in this sample: pre-sensitization, week 0. Treatment reported: therapeutic diphenylcyclopropenone sensitization with weekly scalp DPC. MiXCR was run by TCRdb on the RACE reads, yielding one entry per CDR3 protein. The sample includes tens of thousands of distinct CDR3 sequences, 12% to 15% seen only once; the top ten take around 4.2%. The clonotype comes from a woman in her forties or fifties with alopecia areata. Some clones in this sample may be carry-over from other donors' samples. The sample consisted of whole blood, taken in connection with sensitization to the hapten diphenylcyclopropenone (DPC).

The CDR3 nucleotides are TGTGCCATCAAGAAATCGACTGATGAGCAGTTCTTC. Residues: CAIKKSTDEQFF. The chain employs TRBV10-3 and TRBJ2-1; no clear D gene. Germline CDR1 is ENHRY and CDR2 is SYGVKD. V lost 7 bases and J lost 8, with 12 bases in between. The CDR3 is made up of 12 amino acids.